Below are 8 T cell receptor beta chains sequenced from a single sample in a study of Graves' ophthalmopathy and Graves' hyperthyroidism. Beta-chain TCR CDR3 regions were amplified from RNA transcripts. HTBI primers were used in a first-round RT-PCR, which preceded a second-round multiplex PCR. In TCRdb, the multiplex PCR reads were re-called with MiXCR into one record per CDR3 protein. Of 300,000 to 400,000 distinct CDR3 sequences in the sample, 15% to 20% were seen once. Source material: peripheral blood. The receptors come from an adult man with Graves' ophthalmopathy.

This clonotype appeared many times. The CDR3 loop reads CANLRTTDTQYF. The DNA for the CDR3 is TGTGCCAACCTGCGCACAACAGATACGCAGTATTTT. The V call is TRBV12-3 or TRBV12-4, the J call TRBJ2-3, with D unclear. V lost 10 bases and J 3 bases, leaving 11 bases between the germline ends. The CDR3 totals 12 residues.

This clonotype was detected many times. An end of the junction does not agree with germline; a read error may underlie this. The rearrangement uses TRBV7-7 and TRBJ1-1; TRBD1 matches 11 bases. CDR1 and CDR2 (germline): SSHAT, FNYEAQ (reference sequence). The CDR3 contains 18 residues. CDR3 sequence reads: CASSRSPGQGVVNTEAFF. The CDR3 region has the DNA TGTGCTAGCAGCCGAAGTCCGGGACAGGGGGTCGTAAACACTGAAGCTTTCTTT.

For this clonotype: A much larger clone differs from this one at a single base, so this may be a read error. The chain couples TRBV6-5 to TRBJ2-7; no clear D gene. V lost 0 bases, J lost 5 bases, and 8 bases lay in between. The germline gives CDR1 MNHEY, CDR2 SVGAGI. The CDR3 covers 13 residues. The CDR3 spells CASSYSTRDEQYF. DNA of the CDR3: TGTGCCAGCAGTTACTCGACTCGCGACGAGCAGTACTTC.

The chain combines TRBV27 with TRBJ1-1; D not resolved. The CDR3 is 14 amino acids. The germline gives CDR1 MNHEY, CDR2 SMNVEV (reference sequence). Trimming shortened V by 5 bases and J by 3 bases, and 13 bases separated the two germline ends. CDR3 protein: CASSLRRTYTEAFF. The CDR3 DNA is TGTGCCAGCAGTCTCAGAAGGACGTACACTGAAGCTTTCTTT.

This clonotype appeared many times. The chain has TRBV20-1 and TRBJ2-7, with D tentatively TRBD1 (5 bases). The CDR3 is 15 residues long. V lost 3 bases, J lost 3 bases, and 18 bases lay in between. Germline V gives CDR1 DFQATT, CDR2 SNEGSKA (reference sequence). In DNA, the CDR3 is TGCAGTGCTAGGAAGGGGAATTACCTTAGCTACGAGCAGTACTTC. Translated: CSARKGNYLSYEQYF.

The table lists this clonotype with many counts. The V gene is TRBV6-5, the J gene TRBJ2-5; 10 bases fit TRBD2. Germline V gene sequence: CDR1 MNHEY, CDR2 SVGAGI. This CDR3 has 14 amino acids. Germline trimming cut 5 bases from V and 5 bases from J; bases unmatched to any gene: 5. CDR3 sequence: CASSRGLAAETQYF. CDR3 sequence (DNA): TGTGCCAGCAGTCGAGGACTAGCGGCTGAGACCCAGTACTTC.

This clonotype was picked up many times. This chain uses TRBV20-1 with TRBJ2-5; D perhaps matches TRBD2 (6 bases). This CDR3 is 16 amino acids long. Germline assignment: CDR1 DFQATT and CDR2 SNEGSKA (reference sequence). Trimming shortened V by 0 bases and J by 1 base, and 15 bases separated the two germline ends. CDR3 DNA: TGCAGTGCTAGAGATAGCGGTGGGCGTTTCCAAGAGACCCAGTACTTC. This gives the protein CSARDSGGRFQETQYF.

This clonotype came up many times. The chain has TRBV3-1 and TRBJ1-6; D is unclear. V lost 0 bases and J lost 8, with 5 bases in between. Germline CDR1 reads LGHDT; CDR2 reads YNNKEL (reference sequence). This CDR3 spans 13 amino acids. The CDR3 is CASSQDPDSPLHF. The CDR3 DNA is TGTGCCAGCAGCCAAGATCCCGATTCACCCCTCCACTTT.